These T cell receptor beta chains were read from a single sample in a study of shared clonotypes between healthy human individuals. Some clones are missing from TCRdb's copy, which holds only in-frame ones; the method was immunoSEQ multiplex PCR. This table has around 690,000 clones, about 92% appearing once. Sequenced sample: memory CD8+ T cells from PBMCs. The receptors come from a man aged 18 to 35 in good health. Some clones in this sample may be carry-over from other donors' samples. The CDR3 runs from the conserved cysteine through the conserved F or W. A D gene is named only where the DNA matches it firmly. Where a row states a size, it is once, few, many or the class of an expanded clone; other rows omit it.

DNA	CDR3	V	J	size	D
TGTGCCAGCAGCTCTTACAGGGGGCGGCATCAGCCCCAGCATTTT	CASSSYRGRHQPQHF	TRBV7-8	TRBJ1-5	-	TRBD1
TGTGCCAGCAGTAACCGAGGTCGGCTAGCGGGAGGGCCCGAGCAGTACTTC	CASSNRGRLAGGPEQYF	TRBV27	TRBJ2-7	-	TRBD2
TGTGCCAGCAGTGAGGCCGGGACCCTCTACGGCACAGATACGCAGTATTTT	CASSEAGTLYGTDTQYF	TRBV2	TRBJ2-3	-	-
TGCAGCGTTGAAGAAGCGGGAGGGCCAGGCAATGAGCAGTTCTTC	CSVEEAGGPGNEQFF	TRBV29-1	TRBJ2-1	-	TRBD2
TGCGCCAGCAGCCTGGGACGGGGGCTAAATGGTGGCTACACCTTC	CASSLGRGLNGGYTF	TRBV5-1	TRBJ1-2	once	-
TGTGCCAGCAGCTTAGTACTGGGGGCAGGCACCGGGGAGCTGTTTTTT	CASSLVLGAGTGELFF	TRBV7-9	TRBJ2-2	-	-
TGCGCCAGCGGCCAAGGACTAGCGGGAAATGAGCAGTACTTC	CASGQGLAGNEQYF	TRBV4-1	TRBJ2-7	-	TRBD2
TGTGCCAGCAGTTATTGGGTAGGGGGGGTTCACTATGGCTACACCTTC	CASSYWVGGVHYGYTF	TRBV28	TRBJ1-2	-	-
TGTGCCAGCAGTTATGCGGGAGGCCAGGACACAGATACGCAGTATTTT	CASSYAGGQDTDTQYF	TRBV27	TRBJ2-3	once	TRBD2
TGTGCCAGTACAAACACCGGGGAGCTGTTTTTT	CASTNTGELFF	TRBV19	TRBJ2-2	-	-
TGCGCCAGCAGCCAAGATGACCACTACACCGGGGAGCTGTTTTTT	CASSQDDHYTGELFF	TRBV4-3	TRBJ2-2	-	-
TGTGCCAGCAGCCCACATACAGGGAATGAAAAACTGTTTTTT	CASSPHTGNEKLFF	TRBV9	TRBJ1-4	-	-
TGTGCCAGCAGCTTAATTGGGGGGAGCTCTTACGAGCAGTACTTC	CASSLIGGSSYEQYF	TRBV11-2	TRBJ2-7	-	-
TGTGCCAGCAGTCTAACCGGGACATTTGACTACGAGCAGTACTTC	CASSLTGTFDYEQYF	TRBV27	TRBJ2-7	-	-
TGTGCCAGCAGCTTCGGGGCCCTATCGTTCAGCTCCTACGAGCAGTACTTC	CASSFGALSFSSYEQYF	TRBV11-2	TRBJ2-7	-	-
TGTGCCAGCAGTTTATCTCCATCCCGGGCGGGAAGGGCAGATACGCAGTATTTT	CASSLSPSRAGRADTQYF	TRBV28	TRBJ2-3	-	-
TGTGCCAGCAGTGAGGGGCAGGGCCTGTGGGGCGAAACAACTAATGAAAAACTGTTTTTT	CASSEGQGLWGETTNEKLFF	TRBV6-1	TRBJ1-4	-	-